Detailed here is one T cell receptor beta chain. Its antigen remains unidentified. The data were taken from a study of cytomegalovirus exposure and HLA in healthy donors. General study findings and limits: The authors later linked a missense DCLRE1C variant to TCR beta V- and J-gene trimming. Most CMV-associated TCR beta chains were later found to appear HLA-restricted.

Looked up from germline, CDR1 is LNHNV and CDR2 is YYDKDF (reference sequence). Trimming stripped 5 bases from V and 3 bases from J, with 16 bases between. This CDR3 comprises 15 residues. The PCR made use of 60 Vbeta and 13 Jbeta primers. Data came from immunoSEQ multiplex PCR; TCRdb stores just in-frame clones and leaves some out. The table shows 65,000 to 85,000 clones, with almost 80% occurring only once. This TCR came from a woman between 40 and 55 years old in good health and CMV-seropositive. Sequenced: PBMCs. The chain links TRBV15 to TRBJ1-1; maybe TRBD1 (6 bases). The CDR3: CATSQQGGWDTEAFF. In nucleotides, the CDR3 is TGTGCCACCAGCCAACAGGGAGGGTGGGACACTGAAGCTTTCTTT.